These T cell receptor beta chains were read from a single sample in a study of T cells in Graves' hyperthyroidism and ophthalmopathy. TCRdb fed the multiplex PCR reads into MiXCR, producing one record per CDR3 protein. This repertoire shows about 640,000 distinct CDR3 sequences, around 20% found once; its top ten account for roughly 30%. The specimen was blood. The receptors were sampled from a man aged 25 to 40 with Graves' ophthalmopathy. The CDR3 runs from the conserved cysteine through the conserved F or W. The D gene is left open where the match is weak. The size entry is marked missing in some rows and otherwise reads once, few, many or a size class.

d_call,j_call,clone_size,v_call,cdr3_nt,cdr3_aa
NA,TRBJ2-7,many,TRBV20-1,TGCAGTGTATTTTCTGGGGGCTTATACGAGCAGTACTTC,CSVFSGGLYEQYF
NA,TRBJ2-7,many,TRBV27,TGTGCCAGCAGTTGGGGGGCAGCTCGGGGATACGAGCAGTACTTC,CASSWGAARGYEQYF
NA,TRBJ2-7,few,TRBV27,TGTGCCAGTAAGCGGGCTGGGAGCTACGAGCAGTACTTC,CASKRAGSYEQYF
NA,TRBJ1-5,few,TRBV5-8,TGTGCCAGCAGCTCCCCGCGGGTGCCGGTCCTAGGGCAGCCCCAGCATTTT,CASSSPRVPVLGQPQHF
TRBD2,TRBJ2-1,many,TRBV20-1,TGCAGTGCTAGAGAGACTAGCGGGAGTAGGTTCGATGAGCAGTTCTTC,CSARETSGSRFDEQFF
TRBD2,TRBJ2-7,NA,TRBV3-1,TGTGCCAGCAGCCCCGTGGCTAGCGGGAGTTACGAGCAGTACTTC,CASSPVASGSYEQYF
NA,TRBJ1-2,few,TRBV7-2,TGTGCCAGCAGCTTTAACGTAGACTATGGCTACACCTTC,CASSFNVDYGYTF
NA,TRBJ2-1,few,TRBV7-2,TGTGCCAGCAGCTTAAGGAGCGTATCACTTGAGAATGAGCAGTTCTTC,CASSLRSVSLENEQFF
NA,TRBJ1-1,many,TRBV11-2,TGTGCCAGCAGTCGTTCACAGAGCAACACTGAAGCTTTCTTT,CASSRSQSNTEAFF
TRBD1,TRBJ1-5,few,TRBV19,TGTGCCAGTAGTATCCGCGTGAAAGGACAGGGGGCGAGCTTTCAGCCCCAGCATTTT,CASSIRVKGQGASFQPQHF
NA,TRBJ2-1,NA,TRBV9,TGTGCCAGCAGCAGATTAACCGGAGGGAATGAGCAGTTCTTC,CASSRLTGGNEQFF
NA,TRBJ1-2,many,TRBV7-9,TGTGCCAGCAGCTTCCGGGACAACATCTATGGCTACACCTTC,CASSFRDNIYGYTF
TRBD2,TRBJ2-1,NA,TRBV2,TGTGCCAGCAGTGGAGCTGGGATATGGGAACTAGCGTCTCCGCAATACAATGAGCAGTTCTTC,CASSGAGIWELASPQYNEQFF
TRBD2,TRBJ2-1,many,TRBV28,TGTGCCAGCAGTCCTGGACTAGCGGGGGGTAATGAGCAGTTCTTC,CASSPGLAGGNEQFF
NA,TRBJ1-6,many,TRBV30,TGTGCCTGGAGTGTCCGGGAACGTAATTCACCCCTCCACTTT,CAWSVRERNSPLHF
TRBD1,TRBJ2-7,few,TRBV29-1,TGCAGCGCCCTCGGGGACAGGGGCTACGAGCAGTACTTC,CSALGDRGYEQYF
TRBD2,TRBJ2-3,many,TRBV2,TGTGCCAGCAGCTTAGGACTAGCGGGTCCCACAGATACGCAGTATTTT,CASSLGLAGPTDTQYF
NA,TRBJ1-1,few,TRBV9,TGTGCCAGCAGCGTAGACCCCGGACAGAACATGAACACTGAAGCTTTCTTT,CASSVDPGQNMNTEAFF
NA,TRBJ2-1,few,TRBV27,TGTGCCAGCAGTTCAAATAACAATGAGCAGTTCTTC,CASSSNNNEQFF
TRBD1,TRBJ2-1,NA,TRBV11-1,TGTGCCAGCAGCCCTGGGTGGGGACAGGGCGTCAACAATGAGCAGTTCTTC,CASSPGWGQGVNNEQFF
TRBD1,TRBJ2-3,few,TRBV5-5,TGTGCCAGCAGCTTGGCCCCCAGACAGGGAGACACAGATACGCAGTATTTT,CASSLAPRQGDTDTQYF
NA,TRBJ2-5,NA,TRBV28,TGTGCCAGCAGTCCCCCCCAGCGGAAGAAGACCCAGTACTTC,CASSPPQRKKTQYF
NA,TRBJ2-3,many,TRBV28,TGTGCTATTGGTGGAACAGATACGCAGTATTTT,CAIGGTDTQYF
NA,TRBJ2-5,NA,TRBV27,TGTGCCAGCAGTTTCGGGAACGACGGGCAAGAGACCCAGTACTTC,CASSFGNDGQETQYF
NA,TRBJ1-4,NA,TRBV6-1,TGTGCCAGCAGGGAAGGGGGAATTAATGAAAAACTGTTTTTT,CASREGGINEKLFF
TRBD2,TRBJ2-7,once,TRBV28,TGTGCCAGCAGTTGGGGGCCGAGACTAGCGATGAATCCTCTCAGCTCCTACGAGCAGTACTTC,CASSWGPRLAMNPLSSYEQYF
NA,TRBJ1-4,NA,TRBV2,TGTGCCAGCAGCAGGGACGGGACAACTAATGAAAAACTGTTTTTT,CASSRDGTTNEKLFF